This TCR beta chain was recorded in a study of blood T cell repertoires in COVID-19. Source study methods: Nucleated cell number was recorded as an estimate derived from reference gene primer amplification. Clones were sequenced by immunoSEQ multiplex PCR, and TCRdb holds only the in-frame ones, with some missing. The D gene and trimming were derived from the DNA, and the V and J assignments and clone size from that table. The table lists 160,000 or so clones, around 82% of them singletons. This CDR3 is 15 amino acids long. With V trimmed by 4 bases and J by 1 base, 6 bases remained unmatched. Germline assignment: CDR1 SGHAT and CDR2 FQNNGV. In terms of age and location, participants ranged from roughly 18 to 100 years and lived in under 30 US areas.

This TCR derives from a man aged 35-49 years who had recovered from COVID-19. The sample was PBMCs or T cells enriched from blood (not recorded which). The V and J genes are TRBV11-2 and TRBJ2-5, with TRBD2 matching over 7 bases. As DNA, the CDR3 is TGTGCCAGCAGCTGGGGGGGTCTGGCCCAAGAGACCCAGTACTTC. Protein product: CASSWGGLAQETQYF.